This T cell receptor (beta chain) derives from a study of molecular identifiers for immune sequencing clone quantification. The V and J ends lost 3 bases and 8 bases respectively, with 16 bases between them. Germline-derived CDR1 and CDR2 are SEHNR and FQNEAQ (reference sequence). The CDR3 covers 15 residues. Concerning this clonotype itself: Its specificity is not known.

The study's findings and limits: Clones exceeding 20 RNA copies carried over 99% of effector molecules but under 1% of naive-cell molecules. A single cell's spiked Jurkat TCR RNA was reportedly detectable among roughly 1 million naive cells. Barcode-sharing identical TCR molecules could underestimate highly expanded clone sizes.

Listed TCR primers and previously described methods were used for bulk TCR libraries. Using its own MiXCR run on the PCR reads, TCRdb lists one record per CDR3 protein. The top ten hold 5.3% of the sample, which has thousands of distinct CDR3 sequences, around 33% seen once. Sequencing was done on a sample of naive CD8+ T cells from blood, with Jurkat cell RNA spiked in. Noted subset: FACS-sorted CD8+CD4-CCR7+CD45RA+ naive T cells. The chain carries TRBV7-9 and TRBJ2-2; D is uncertain. This TCR was sampled from a human donor in good health. Some libraries in this study had Jurkat cell RNA spiked in. CDR3 DNA: TGTGCCAGCAGCTTGACTGCCCCGAAGTGGGGGGAGCTGTTTTTT. Translating gives CASSLTAPKWGELFF.